This entry lists 2 T cell receptor beta chains sequenced from one sample in a study of T-cell memory formation after mild COVID-19 (dated by TCRdb to the early 2020s). The library relied on 5' RACE. The reads were generated on an Illumina NovaSeq 6000. TCRdb applied fastp at Q25 and MiXCR to the public reads, then kept only in-frame beta chains. Records with the same CDR3 protein are collapsed into one entry carrying the most frequent genes and DNA. In all, the sample holds around 200,000 distinct CDR3 sequences, and over 9.5% of those were seen once. The top ten constitute 3% of the sample. What was sequenced was PBMCs or a T cell subset sorted from them (not recorded which). The receptors originated from a man younger than 35 who had mild COVID-19 (a few samples of this study predate the infection). The sample titles of this study are shuffled in the database, so cell type and time point are left out; the donor was told from shared clones.

A few counts support this clonotype. V and J are TRBV20-1 and TRBJ2-3; tentatively, D is TRBD1 (5 bases). This CDR3 is built from 13 residues. V lost 0 bases, J lost 1 base, and 5 bases lay in between. In germline, CDR1 is DFQATT, CDR2 SNEGSKA (reference sequence). The CDR3 protein is CSAREGGTDTQYF. CDR3 nucleotide sequence: TGCAGTGCTAGAGAAGGGGGCACAGATACGCAGTATTTT.

This clonotype was counted only a few times. The genes are TRBV4-1 and TRBJ1-6; possible D gene TRBD1, 5 bases. V was clipped by 6 bases and J by 8 bases, with 23 bases between them. Looked up from germline, CDR1 is MGHRA and CDR2 is YSYEKL. CDR3 length equals 17 residues. CDR3 region: CASSTKSITLGHSPLHF. In nucleotides, the CDR3 is TGCGCCAGCAGTACTAAAAGCATCACCTTGGGGCATTCACCCCTCCACTTT.